These 7 T cell receptor beta chains came from one sample sequenced in a study of neurological immune-mediated disorders. TCRdb itself ran the 5' RACE reads through MiXCR, one entry per CDR3 protein. Of under 130,000 distinct CDR3 sequences in the sample, about 10% were seen once. Time point of the sample: longitudinal time-point 3. Sequencing was done on a sample of PBMCs. Receptors originate from a female donor with HTLV-1-associated myelopathy (HAM/TSP).

This clonotype came up many times. The chain combines TRBV10-3 with TRBJ2-5; D is undetermined. Germline loops: CDR1 ENHRY, CDR2 SYGVKD. Trimming cost V 6 bases and J 5 bases, with 7 bases left between them. The CDR3 has 11 residues. CDR3 protein: CAISTEETQYF. In DNA, the CDR3 is TGTGCCATCAGCACGGAGGAGACCCAGTACTTC.

The table lists this clonotype with many counts. The CDR3 coding sequence is TGCGCCAGCAGCTGGGGACAGATTGGAGGTGAAAAACTGTTTTTT. Amino acids: CASSWGQIGGEKLFF. The chain links TRBV5-1 to TRBJ1-4; 7 positions agree with TRBD1. Germline V lookup: CDR1 SGHRS, CDR2 YFSETQ. The J segment lost 7 bases and the V segment lost 3 bases, leaving 9 bases of the junction unmatched. The CDR3 is made up of 15 amino acids.

The sample holds many counts of this clonotype. The chain links TRBV15 to TRBJ2-3; D uncertain. In germline, CDR1 is LNHNV, CDR2 YYDKDF (reference sequence). V lost 0 bases and J lost 0, with 10 bases in between. The CDR3 totals 16 residues. In DNA form, the CDR3 reads TGTGCCACCAGCAGAGATCTGGTGACAAGCACAGATACGCAGTATTTT. Its translation: CATSRDLVTSTDTQYF.

J is TRBJ2-2 and V is TRBV7-2; 7 bases line up with TRBD1. The CDR3 has 15 amino acids. With V trimmed by 4 bases and J by 7 bases, 9 bases remained unmatched. Germline lookup yields CDR1 SGHTA and CDR2 FQGNSA. This chain's CDR3 is CASSSGTVGFGELFF. The CDR3 region has the DNA TGTGCCAGCAGCTCCGGGACAGTGGGCTTCGGGGAGCTGTTTTTT. The full variable domain, its missing parts supplied by reference TRBV7-2 and TRBJ2-2, is GAGVSQSPSNKVTEKGKDVELRCDPISGHTALYWYRQSLGQGLEFLIYFQGNSAPDKSGLPSDRFSAERTGGSVSTLTIQRTQQEDSAVYLCASSSGTVGFGELFFGEGSRLTVL.

This clonotype came up many times. This chain links TRBV10-3 with TRBJ2-7, with D possibly being TRBD1 or TRBD2 (5 bases each). The CDR3 sequence is 15 residues long. From germline, CDR1 is ENHRY and CDR2 SYGVKD. The V and J ends lost 3 bases and 0 bases respectively, with 12 bases between them. The CDR3 protein is CAISEPGTSSYEQYF. In nucleotides, the CDR3 is TGTGCCATCAGTGAACCGGGGACGAGCTCCTACGAGCAGTACTTC.

This clonotype was seen repeatedly, ten times or more. The chain has TRBV20-1 and TRBJ2-7, with 10 bases that match TRBD1. The length of the CDR3 is 13 residues. In germline, CDR1 is DFQATT, CDR2 SNEGSKA (reference sequence). The junction had 4 bases not matched to a gene; V was cut back by 3 bases and J by 5 bases. The CDR3 sequence: CSASDRGRNEQYF. The CDR3 nucleotides are TGCAGTGCTAGCGACAGGGGGCGTAACGAGCAGTACTTC.

To note about this clonotype: This may come from a read error, since a much larger clone is one base off. The chain couples TRBV5-1 to TRBJ2-2; 7 positions agree with TRBD1. This CDR3 has 14 amino acids. The V and J ends lost 4 bases and 4 bases, in that order; junction bases with no gene match: 4. Germline V gives CDR1 SGHRS, CDR2 YFSETQ. The CDR3 region has the DNA TGCGCCAGCAGCATCGGACAGGTCACCGGGGAGCTGTTTTTT. Translation: CASSIGQVTGELFF.